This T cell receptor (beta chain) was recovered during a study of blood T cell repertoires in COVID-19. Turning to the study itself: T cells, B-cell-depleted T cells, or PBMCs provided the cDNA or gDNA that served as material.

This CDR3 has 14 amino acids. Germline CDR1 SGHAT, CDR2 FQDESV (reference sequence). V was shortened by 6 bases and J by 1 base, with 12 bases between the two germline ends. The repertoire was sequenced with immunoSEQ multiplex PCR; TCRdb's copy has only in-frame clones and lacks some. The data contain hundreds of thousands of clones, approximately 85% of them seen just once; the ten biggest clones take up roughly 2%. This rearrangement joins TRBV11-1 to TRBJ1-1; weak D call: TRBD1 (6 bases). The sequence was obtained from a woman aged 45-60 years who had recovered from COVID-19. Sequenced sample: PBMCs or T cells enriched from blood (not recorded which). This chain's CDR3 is CASRRNRANTEAFF. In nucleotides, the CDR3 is TGTGCCAGCAGGCGAAACAGGGCGAACACTGAAGCTTTCTTT. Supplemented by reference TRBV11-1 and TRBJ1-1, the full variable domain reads EAEVAQSPRYKITEKSQAVAFWCDPISGHATLYWYRQILGQGPELLVQFQDESVVDDSQLPKDRFSAERLKGVDSTLKIQPAELGDSAMYLCASRRNRANTEAFFGQGTRLTVV.